This TCR beta chain derives from a study of blood T cell repertoires in COVID-19. Study at large: Italy, Spain and the United States were the sources of the convalescent and acute COVID-19 samples.

Original handling: Reference gene primers were amplified, and this amplification served to estimate nucleated cell counts. TCRdb's table, derived via immunoSEQ multiplex PCR, lists solely in-frame clones and lacks some. The V and J calls and the clone size are those of that table, but D and trimming were determined from the DNA. The repertoire has hundreds of thousands of clones, approximately 91% of them found once; the top ten carry approximately 10%. Unmatched junction bases numbered 4, after V lost 3 bases and J lost 2 bases. This CDR3 contains 15 residues. Germline V gene sequence: CDR1 KGHSH, CDR2 LQKENI. One Seattle source followed patients from active infection through their disease course.

The chain is built from TRBV18 and TRBJ2-7; 10 positions match TRBD2. The receptor's source is a woman aged 25-40 years with COVID-19, enrolled during active disease. The sequencing input was peripheral blood. The CDR3 DNA follows: TGTGCCAGCTCACCGAGCGGGAGGGCCCCCTACGAGCAGTACTTC. Its protein is CASSPSGRAPYEQYF.